This entry is about one T cell receptor beta chain. What it recognizes is unknown. These data are taken from a study of circulating and synovial CD4+ cells in juvenile arthritis. Whole-study results and caveats: Compared with bulk blood, circulating pathogenic-like lymphocytes shared substantially more CDR3 sequences with synovial T cells. Measured synovium overlap likely understates the true shared repertoire. These repertoires were less diverse than bulk blood CD4 repertoires.

This CDR3 is built from 14 residues. The germline CDR1 and CDR2 sequences are SGHTA and FQGNSA. With 3 bases removed from V and 4 bases from J, the gap between germline ends came to 11 bases. Data came from immunoSEQ multiplex PCR; TCRdb stores just in-frame clones and leaves some out. The sample yields 30,000 to 35,000 clones, around 95% seen once. The chain uses TRBV7-2 and TRBJ2-3, with D perhaps TRBD2 (6 bases). Sample: CD4+ T cells from blood. This receptor was obtained from a human donor with juvenile idiopathic arthritis. Here the CDR3 DNA reads TGTGCCAGCAGCTTTAGTAGACTAGCAGATACGCAGTATTTT. The encoded protein is CASSFSRLADTQYF. Full variable domain (rest looked up from reference TRBV7-2 and TRBJ2-3): GAGVSQSPSNKVTEKGKDVELRCDPISGHTALYWYRQSLGQGLEFLIYFQGNSAPDKSGLPSDRFSAERTGGSVSTLTIQRTQQEDSAVYLCASSFSRLADTQYFGPGTRLTVL.